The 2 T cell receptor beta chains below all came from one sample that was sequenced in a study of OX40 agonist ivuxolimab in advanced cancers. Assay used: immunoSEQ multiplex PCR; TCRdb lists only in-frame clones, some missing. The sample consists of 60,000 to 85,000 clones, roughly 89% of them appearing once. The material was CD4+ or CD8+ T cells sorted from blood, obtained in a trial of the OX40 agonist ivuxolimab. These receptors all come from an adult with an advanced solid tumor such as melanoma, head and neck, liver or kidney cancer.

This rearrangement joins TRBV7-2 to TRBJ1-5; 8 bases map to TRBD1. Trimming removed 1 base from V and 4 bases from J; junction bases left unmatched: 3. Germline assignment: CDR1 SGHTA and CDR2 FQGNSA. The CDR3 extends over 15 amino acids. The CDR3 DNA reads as TGTGCCAGCAGCTTAGTCGGACAGGGTAATCAGCCCCAGCATTTT. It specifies CASSLVGQGNQPQHF.

The chain's CDR3 is CASSPGTSNAGELFF. CDR3 nucleotide sequence: TGCGCCAGCAGCCCCGGGACTAGCAACGCCGGGGAGCTGTTTTTT. The chain links TRBV4-1 to TRBJ2-2; 9 bases match TRBD2. V trimming: 4 bases; J trimming: 6 bases; junction bases outside the gene matches: 6. CDR3 size: 15 residues. The germline gives CDR1 MGHRA, CDR2 YSYEKL.